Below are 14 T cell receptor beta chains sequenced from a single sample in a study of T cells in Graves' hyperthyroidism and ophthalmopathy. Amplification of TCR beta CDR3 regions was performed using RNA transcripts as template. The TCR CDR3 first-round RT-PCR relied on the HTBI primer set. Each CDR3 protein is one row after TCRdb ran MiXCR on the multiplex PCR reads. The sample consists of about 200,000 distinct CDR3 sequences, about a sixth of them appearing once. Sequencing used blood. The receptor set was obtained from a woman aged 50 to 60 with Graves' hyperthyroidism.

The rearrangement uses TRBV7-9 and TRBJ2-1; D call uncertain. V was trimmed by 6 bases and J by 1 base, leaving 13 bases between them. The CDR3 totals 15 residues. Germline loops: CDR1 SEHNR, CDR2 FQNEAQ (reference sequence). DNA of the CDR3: TGTGCCAGCAGGGAGAAAGGAAGGTCCTACAATGAGCAGTTCTTC. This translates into CASREKGRSYNEQFF. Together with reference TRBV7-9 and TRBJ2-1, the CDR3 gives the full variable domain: DTGVSQNPRHKITKRGQNVTFRCDPISEHNRLYWYRQTLGQGPEFLTYFQNEAQLEKSRLLSDRFSAERPKGSFSTLEIQRTEQGDSAMYLCASREKGRSYNEQFFGPGTRLTVL.

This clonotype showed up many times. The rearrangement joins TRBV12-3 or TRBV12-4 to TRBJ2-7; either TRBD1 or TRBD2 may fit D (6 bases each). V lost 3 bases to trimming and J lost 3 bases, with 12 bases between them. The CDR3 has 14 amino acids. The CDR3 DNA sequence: TGTGCCAGCAGTTTGGGGGGACACCACTACGAGCAGTACTTC. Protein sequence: CASSLGGHHYEQYF.

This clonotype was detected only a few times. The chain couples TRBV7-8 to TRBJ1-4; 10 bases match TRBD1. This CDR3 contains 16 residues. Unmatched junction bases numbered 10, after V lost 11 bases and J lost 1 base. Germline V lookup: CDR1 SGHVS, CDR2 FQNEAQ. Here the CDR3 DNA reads TGTGCCTCCCGCGAGACAGGGGGCTTAACTAATGAAAAACTGTTTTTT. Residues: CASRETGGLTNEKLFF.

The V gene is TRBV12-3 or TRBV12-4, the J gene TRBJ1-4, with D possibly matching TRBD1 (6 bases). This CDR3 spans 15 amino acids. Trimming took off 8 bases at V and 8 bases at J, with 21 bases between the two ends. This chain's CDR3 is CASRSGAPLEEKLFF. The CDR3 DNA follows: TGTGCCAGCCGGTCGGGGGCACCCTTGGAGGAAAAACTGTTTTTT.

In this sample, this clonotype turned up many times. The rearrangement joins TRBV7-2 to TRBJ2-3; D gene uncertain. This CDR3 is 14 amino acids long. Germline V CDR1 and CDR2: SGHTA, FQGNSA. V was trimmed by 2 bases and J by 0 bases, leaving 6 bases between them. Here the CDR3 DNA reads TGTGCCAGCAGCTTAAGTTTCAGCACAGATACGCAGTATTTT. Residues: CASSLSFSTDTQYF.

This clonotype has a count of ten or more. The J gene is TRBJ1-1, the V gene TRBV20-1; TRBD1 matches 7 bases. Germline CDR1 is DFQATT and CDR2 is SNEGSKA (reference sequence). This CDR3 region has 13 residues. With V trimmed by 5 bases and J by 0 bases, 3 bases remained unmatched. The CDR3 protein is CSAQGGMNTEAFF. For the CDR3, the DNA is TGCAGTGCTCAGGGGGGAATGAACACTGAAGCTTTCTTT.

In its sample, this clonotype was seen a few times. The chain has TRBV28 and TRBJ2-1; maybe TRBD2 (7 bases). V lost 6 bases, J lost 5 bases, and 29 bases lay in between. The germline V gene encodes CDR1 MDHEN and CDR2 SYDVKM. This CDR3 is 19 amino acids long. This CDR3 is CASSPVGGLGEGRHNEQFF. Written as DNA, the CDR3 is TGTGCCAGCAGCCCGGTCGGGGGGCTTGGGGAGGGCCGCCACAATGAGCAGTTCTTC.

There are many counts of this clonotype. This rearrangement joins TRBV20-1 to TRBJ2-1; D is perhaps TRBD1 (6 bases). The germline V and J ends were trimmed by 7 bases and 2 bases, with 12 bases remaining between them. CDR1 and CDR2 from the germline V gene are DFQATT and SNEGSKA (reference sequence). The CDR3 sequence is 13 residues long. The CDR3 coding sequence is TGCAGTGGGGGCAGGGGCACCTACAATGAGCAGTTCTTC. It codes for CSGGRGTYNEQFF.

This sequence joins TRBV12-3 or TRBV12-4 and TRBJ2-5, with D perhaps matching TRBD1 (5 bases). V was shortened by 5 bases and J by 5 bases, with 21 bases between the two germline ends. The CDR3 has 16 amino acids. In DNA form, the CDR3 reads TGTGCCAGCAGTGAACCCCCGACAGACTGGGGTGAGACCCAGTACTTC. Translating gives CASSEPPTDWGETQYF.

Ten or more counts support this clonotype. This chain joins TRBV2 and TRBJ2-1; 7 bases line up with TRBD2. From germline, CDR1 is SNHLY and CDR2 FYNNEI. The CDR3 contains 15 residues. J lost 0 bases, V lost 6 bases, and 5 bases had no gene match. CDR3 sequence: CASSALAVSYNEQFF. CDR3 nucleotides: TGTGCCAGCAGCGCTCTAGCGGTCTCCTACAATGAGCAGTTCTTC.

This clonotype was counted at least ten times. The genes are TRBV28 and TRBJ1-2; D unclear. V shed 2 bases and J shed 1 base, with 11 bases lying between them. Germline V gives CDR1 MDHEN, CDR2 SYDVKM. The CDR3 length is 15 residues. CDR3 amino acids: CASSLEVRNNYGYTF. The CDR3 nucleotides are TGTGCCAGCAGTTTAGAGGTCAGGAATAACTATGGCTACACCTTC.

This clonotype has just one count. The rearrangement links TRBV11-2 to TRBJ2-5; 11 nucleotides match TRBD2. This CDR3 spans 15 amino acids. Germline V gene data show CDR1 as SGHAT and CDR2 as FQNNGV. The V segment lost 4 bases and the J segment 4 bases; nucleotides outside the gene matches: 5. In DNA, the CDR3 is TGTGCCAGCAGCTCCCTAGGACTAGCGGGAGAGACCCAGTACTTC. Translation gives CASSSLGLAGETQYF.

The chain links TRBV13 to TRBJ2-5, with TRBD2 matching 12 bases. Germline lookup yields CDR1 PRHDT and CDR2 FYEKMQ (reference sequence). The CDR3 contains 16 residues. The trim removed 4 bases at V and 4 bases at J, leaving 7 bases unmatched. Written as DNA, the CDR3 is TGTGCCAGCAGCTCGACTAGCGGGAGCGTTGGAGAGACCCAGTACTTC. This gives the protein CASSSTSGSVGETQYF.

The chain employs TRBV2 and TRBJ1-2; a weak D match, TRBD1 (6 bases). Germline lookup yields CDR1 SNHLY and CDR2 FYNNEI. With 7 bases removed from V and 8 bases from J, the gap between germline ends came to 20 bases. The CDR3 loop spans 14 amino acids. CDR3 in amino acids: CASTLKGGGGGYTF. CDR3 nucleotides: TGTGCCAGCACCCTAAAAGGAGGGGGAGGAGGCTACACCTTC.